This T cell receptor (beta chain) was obtained from a study of T cell changes during pregnancy in multiple sclerosis. Sequencing used immunoSEQ multiplex PCR; TCRdb keeps in-frame clones, though not all of them. This table has tens of thousands of clones, just over 90% appearing once. V was trimmed by 6 bases and J by 4 bases, leaving 12 bases between them. From germline, CDR1 is SNHLY and CDR2 FYNNEI. CDR3 length: 14 amino acids. The V gene is TRBV2, the J gene TRBJ2-2; unclear D gene. Sequenced material: peripheral blood, taken in the second trimester of pregnancy. The TCR originated in a female donor in good health, enrolled as a control in a pregnancy study. CDR3 residues: CASRGPVGTGELFF. The CDR3 coding sequence is TGTGCCAGCAGGGGCCCAGTCGGCACCGGGGAGCTGTTTTTT.